Listed below are T cell receptor beta chains from one sample, sequenced in a study of cytomegalovirus exposure and HLA in healthy donors. The protocol was immunoSEQ multiplex PCR, while the TCRdb copy is restricted to in-frame clones and leaves out a portion. The table lists around 120,000 clones, about 75% of them singletons. What was sequenced was PBMCs. The receptors shown here come from a man in his 60s in good health and CMV-seropositive. Each CDR3 is given with its conserved first and last residue. The D gene is left open where the match is weak. Expanded clones get a size class; other rows say once, few or many, or leave the size out.

.	TRBV18	few	TRBJ1-5	CASSPGQSQPQHF	TGTGCCAGCTCACCCGGACAGTCCCAGCCCCAGCATTTT
TRBD1	TRBV6-5	.	TRBJ1-4	CASSPGTGGEKLFF	TGTGCCAGCAGCCCCGGGACAGGAGGCGAAAAACTGTTTTTT
.	TRBV9	few	TRBJ2-2	CASSVDGITGELFF	TGTGCCAGCAGCGTAGACGGGATTACCGGGGAGCTGTTTTTT
.	TRBV27	once	TRBJ1-1	CASSLSSYNTEAFF	TGTGCCAGCAGTCTATCATCTTATAACACTGAAGCTTTCTTT
TRBD1	TRBV5-1	.	TRBJ2-5	CASSLADRGQQETQYF	TGCGCCAGCAGCTTGGCCGACAGGGGGCAACAAGAGACCCAGTACTTC
.	TRBV6-5	.	TRBJ2-4	CASSYDRTGAKNIQYF	TGTGCCAGCAGTTACGATCGTACAGGGGCCAAAAACATTCAGTACTTC
TRBD1	TRBV19	few	TRBJ1-5	CASTRQGVYSNQPQHF	TGTGCCAGTACAAGACAGGGCGTCTATAGCAATCAGCCCCAGCATTTT
.	TRBV5-6	.	TRBJ1-5	CASSVDGGQGPQHF	TGTGCCAGCAGCGTGGACGGCGGTCAAGGACCCCAGCATTTT
.	TRBV18	.	TRBJ1-1	CASSPLTNQNTEAFF	TGTGCCAGCTCACCACTAACTAACCAGAACACTGAAGCTTTCTTT
.	TRBV5-1	.	TRBJ2-5	CASSFPHTLGQPQETQYF	TGCGCCAGCAGCTTCCCCCATACACTGGGCCAGCCCCAAGAGACCCAGTACTTC
TRBD1	TRBV5-4	.	TRBJ1-2	CASRFPFKGARGGYTF	TGTGCCAGCAGATTCCCCTTTAAGGGGGCGAGGGGTGGCTACACCTTC
.	TRBV27	.	TRBJ2-7	CASSLSLGEWGWREPRSYEQYF	TGTGCCAGCAGTTTATCACTCGGTGAGTGGGGGTGGCGGGAACCTCGGAGCTACGAGCAGTACTTC
.	TRBV5-1	.	TRBJ1-1	CATGLGGANTEAFF	TGCGCCACAGGTCTAGGGGGGGCGAACACTGAAGCTTTCTTT
TRBD2	TRBV5-1	.	TRBJ2-5	CASGQTSGRGETQYF	TGCGCCAGCGGACAGACTAGCGGGAGAGGGGAGACCCAGTACTTC
.	TRBV6-5	.	TRBJ1-1	CASSYRTVTGNTEAFF	TGTGCCAGCAGTTACCGTACGGTCACAGGGAACACTGAAGCTTTCTTT
.	TRBV9	.	TRBJ2-7	CASSVGVYSYEQYF	TGTGCCAGCAGCGTAGGTGTCTACTCCTACGAGCAGTACTTC
.	TRBV28	.	TRBJ2-7	CASSLHVDITYEQYF	TGTGCCAGCAGTTTACATGTCGACATTACCTACGAGCAGTACTTC
.	TRBV2	.	TRBJ2-5	CASNGGPESQETQYF	TGTGCCAGTAATGGAGGACCAGAGTCTCAAGAGACCCAGTACTTC
.	TRBV2	.	TRBJ1-6	CASSEVPRYQVAYNSPLHF	TGTGCCAGCAGTGAAGTCCCGCGGTATCAAGTCGCGTATAATTCACCCCTCCACTTT
.	TRBV19	.	TRBJ2-1	CASSTPPRALYNEQFF	TGTGCCAGTAGTACCCCCCCCAGGGCTCTCTACAATGAGCAGTTCTTC
.	TRBV5-4	.	TRBJ1-1	CASSPQVATEAFF	TGTGCCAGCAGCCCGCAGGTGGCCACTGAAGCTTTCTTT
TRBD1	TRBV5-1	once	TRBJ1-1	CASSATTGENTEAFF	TGCGCCAGCAGCGCCACGACAGGGGAGAACACTGAAGCTTTCTTT
TRBD1	TRBV5-8	.	TRBJ2-5	CASSLPDRGRYF	TGTGCCAGCAGCCTCCCGGACAGGGGACGGTACTTC
TRBD2	TRBV4-1	.	TRBJ2-1	CASSPIRDYKAPRSYNEQFF	TGCGCCAGCAGCCCGATCCGGGACTACAAAGCCCCCAGGTCCTACAATGAGCAGTTCTTC
.	TRBV6-5	once	TRBJ1-5	CASSHRIDSNQPQHF	TGTGCCAGCAGCCACAGGATAGATAGCAATCAGCCCCAGCATTTT
.	TRBV30	few	TRBJ1-2	CAWSFGLWRGYTF	TGTGCCTGGAGTTTCGGACTCTGGCGTGGCTACACCTTC